These 2 T cell receptor beta chains came from one sample sequenced in a study of blood T cell repertoires in COVID-19. The assay was immunoSEQ multiplex PCR, and TCRdb's table has in-frame clones only and misses some. The sample shows fewer than 100,000 clones, 70% to 90% of them seen only once. The sample taken for sequencing was peripheral blood. Source of these receptors: a man aged 55 to 70 with acute or convalescent COVID-19.

This rearrangement joins TRBV5-1 to TRBJ2-1; D possibly corresponds to TRBD2 (5 bases). Germline-derived CDR1 and CDR2 are SGHRS and YFSETQ. The CDR3 extends over 13 amino acids. V was cut by 0 bases and J by 6 bases, with 7 bases left in between. CDR3 sequence reads: CASSLVGGNEQFF. CDR3 sequence (DNA): TGCGCCAGCAGCTTGGTAGGAGGCAATGAGCAGTTCTTC.

V gene TRBV19 combines with J gene TRBJ2-7, with 8 bases identical to TRBD1. The CDR3 loop spans 15 amino acids. V lost 5 bases, J lost 7 bases, and 13 bases stayed unmatched. The germline CDR1 and CDR2 sequences are LNHDA and SQIVND (reference sequence). DNA for the CDR3: TGTGCCAGTAGTCTTACAGGGGGATCAGTTGGGGAGCAGTACTTC. Amino acids: CASSLTGGSVGEQYF.